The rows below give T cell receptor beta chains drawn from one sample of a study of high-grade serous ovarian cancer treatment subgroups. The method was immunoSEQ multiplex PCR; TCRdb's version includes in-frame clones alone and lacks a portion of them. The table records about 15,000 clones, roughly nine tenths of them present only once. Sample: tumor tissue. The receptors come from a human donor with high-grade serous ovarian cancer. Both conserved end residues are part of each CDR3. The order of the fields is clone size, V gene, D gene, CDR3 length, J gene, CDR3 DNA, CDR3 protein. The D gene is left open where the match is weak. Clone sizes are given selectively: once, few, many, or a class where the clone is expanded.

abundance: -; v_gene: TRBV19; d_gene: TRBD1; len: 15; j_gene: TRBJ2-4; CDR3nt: TGTGCCAGTAGTCCTCGGACAGGGGTTACAAACATTCAGTACTTC; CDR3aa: CASSPRTGVTNIQYF
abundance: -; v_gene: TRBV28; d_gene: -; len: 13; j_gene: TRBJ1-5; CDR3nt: TGTGCCAGCAGTTTAATCCGCAATCAGCCCCAGCATTTT; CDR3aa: CASSLIRNQPQHF
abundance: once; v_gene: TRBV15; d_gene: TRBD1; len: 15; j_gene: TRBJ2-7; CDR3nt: TGTGCCACCAGCAGAGACAGGGGGCTTGTTTACGAGCAGTACTTC; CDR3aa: CATSRDRGLVYEQYF
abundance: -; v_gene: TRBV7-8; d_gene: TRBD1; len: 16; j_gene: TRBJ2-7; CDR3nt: TGTGCCAGCAGCCGGGACAGGGGTTCCGAAACCTACGAGCAGTACTTC; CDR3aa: CASSRDRGSETYEQYF
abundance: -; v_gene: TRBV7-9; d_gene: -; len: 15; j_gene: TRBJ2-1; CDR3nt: TGTGCCAGCAGCTTCCGGGGAGGGGGATACGGTGAGCAGTTCTTC; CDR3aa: CASSFRGGGYGEQFF
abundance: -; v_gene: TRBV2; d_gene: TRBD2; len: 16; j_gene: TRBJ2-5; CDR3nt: TGTGCCACCTCACCCGGGGGGCGGGGGGCAGCAGAGACCCAGTACTTC; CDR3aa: CATSPGGRGAAETQYF
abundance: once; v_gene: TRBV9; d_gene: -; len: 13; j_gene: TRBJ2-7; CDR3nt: TGTGCCAGCAGCGCCCCGCCCAACTACGAGCAGTACTTC; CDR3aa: CASSAPPNYEQYF
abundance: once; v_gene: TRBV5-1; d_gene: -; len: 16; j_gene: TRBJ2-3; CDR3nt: TGCGCCAGCAGCTTGGGACGGGGGGCTGGGACAGATACGCAGTATTTT; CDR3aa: CASSLGRGAGTDTQYF
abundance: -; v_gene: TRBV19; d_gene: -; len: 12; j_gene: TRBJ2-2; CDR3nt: TGTGCCAGTAGTTACAGCACCGGGGAGCTGTTTTTT; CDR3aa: CASSYSTGELFF
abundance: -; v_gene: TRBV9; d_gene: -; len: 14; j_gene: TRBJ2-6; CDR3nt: TGTGCCAGCAGGGCGGCCTCTGGGGCCAACGTCCTGACTTTC; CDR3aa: CASRAASGANVLTF
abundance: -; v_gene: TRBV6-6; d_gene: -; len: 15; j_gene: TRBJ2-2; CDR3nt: TGTGCCAGCAGTTACTCGATCACGAACACCGGGGAGCTGTTTTTT; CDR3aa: CASSYSITNTGELFF
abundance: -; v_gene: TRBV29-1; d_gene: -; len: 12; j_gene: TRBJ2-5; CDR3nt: TGCAGCGTTGTACAGTCCCAATACGACCAGTACTTC; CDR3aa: CSVVQSQYDQYF
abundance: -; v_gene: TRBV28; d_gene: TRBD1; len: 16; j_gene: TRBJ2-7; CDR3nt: TGTGCCAGCAGTCCCCCTGGGACAGAGTACTCCTACGAGCAGTACTTC; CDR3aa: CASSPPGTEYSYEQYF
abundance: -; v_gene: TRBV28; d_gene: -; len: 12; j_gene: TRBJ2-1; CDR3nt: TGTGCCAGCAGTAATTTATTGAGTGAGCAGTTCTTC; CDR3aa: CASSNLLSEQFF
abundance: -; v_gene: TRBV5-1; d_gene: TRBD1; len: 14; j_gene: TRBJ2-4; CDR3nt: TGCGCCAGCAGCGCGGGACAGGGGGCAGGTATTCAGTACTTC; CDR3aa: CASSAGQGAGIQYF
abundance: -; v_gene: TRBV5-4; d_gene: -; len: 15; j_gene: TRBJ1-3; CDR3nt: TGTGCCAGCAGCTTGGGATTCCGACCTGGAAACACCATATATTTT; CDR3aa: CASSLGFRPGNTIYF
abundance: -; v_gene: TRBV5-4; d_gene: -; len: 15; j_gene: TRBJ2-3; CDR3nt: TGTGCCAGCTCGAGACAGAGGGAGGGGGCAGATACGCAGTATTTT; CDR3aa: CASSRQREGADTQYF
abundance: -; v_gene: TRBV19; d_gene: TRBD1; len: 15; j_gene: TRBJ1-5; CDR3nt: TGTGCCAGTAGTATGGCAACAGGGGGCAATCAGCCCCAGCATTTT; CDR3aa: CASSMATGGNQPQHF
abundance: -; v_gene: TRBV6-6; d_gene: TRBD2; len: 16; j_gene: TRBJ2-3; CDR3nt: TGTGCCAGCCGACGGGTGAGCGGGGGGGCCTCGGATACGCAGTATTTT; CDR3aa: CASRRVSGGASDTQYF
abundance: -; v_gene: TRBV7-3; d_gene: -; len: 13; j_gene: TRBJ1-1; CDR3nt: TGTGCCAGCAGCTTGCAGGGGAGGTCTGAAGCTTTCTTT; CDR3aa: CASSLQGRSEAFF
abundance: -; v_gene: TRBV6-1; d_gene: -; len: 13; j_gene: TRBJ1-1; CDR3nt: TGTGCCAGCAGTGAGACAGGGAACACTGAAGCTTTCTTT; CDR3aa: CASSETGNTEAFF
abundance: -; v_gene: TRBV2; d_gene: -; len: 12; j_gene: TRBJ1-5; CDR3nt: TGTGCCAGCAGTGAAGTCACGGGGTCCCAGCATTTT; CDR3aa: CASSEVTGSQHF
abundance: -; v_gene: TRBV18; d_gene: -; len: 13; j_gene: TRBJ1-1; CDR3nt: TGTGCCAGCCGCGGGCCAGGAGGGCCTGAAGCTTTCTTT; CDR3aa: CASRGPGGPEAFF
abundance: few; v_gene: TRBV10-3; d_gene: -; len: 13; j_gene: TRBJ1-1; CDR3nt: TGTGCCATCAGTGGCGCAGGGGAGTCTGAAGCTTTCTTT; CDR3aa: CAISGAGESEAFF
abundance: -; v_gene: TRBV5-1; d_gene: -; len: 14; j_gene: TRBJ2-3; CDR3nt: TGCGCCAGCAGCCATTCTAGGTCTTCCGATACGCAGTATTTT; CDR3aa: CASSHSRSSDTQYF
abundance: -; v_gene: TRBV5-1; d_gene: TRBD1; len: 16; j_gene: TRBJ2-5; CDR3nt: TGCGCCAGCAGCATTGGGACAGGGGGCATCCAAGAGACCCAGTACTTC; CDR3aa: CASSIGTGGIQETQYF
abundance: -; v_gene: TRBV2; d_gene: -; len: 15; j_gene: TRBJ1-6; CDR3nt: TGTGCCAGCAGTGACGACAGCCACTATAATTCACCCCTCCACTTT; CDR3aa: CASSDDSHYNSPLHF
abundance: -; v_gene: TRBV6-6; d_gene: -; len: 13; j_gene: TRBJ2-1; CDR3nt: TGTGCCAGCAGTTGGGACGAATACAATGAGCAGTTCTTC; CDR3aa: CASSWDEYNEQFF
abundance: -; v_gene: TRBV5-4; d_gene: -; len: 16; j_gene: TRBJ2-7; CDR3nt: TGTGCCAGCAGCTCGTCTAGTTTCCCGGACTCCTACGAGCAGTACTTC; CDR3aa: CASSSSSFPDSYEQYF
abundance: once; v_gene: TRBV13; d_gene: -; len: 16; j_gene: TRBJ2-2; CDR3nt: TGTGCCAGCAGCTTAGAGGAGGGCCCGCAGATCGGGGAGCTGTTTTTT; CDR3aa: CASSLEEGPQIGELFF
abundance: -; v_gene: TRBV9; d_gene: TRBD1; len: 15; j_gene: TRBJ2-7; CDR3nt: TGTGCCAGCAGCACAGGGGTAGCCGCCTCCTACGAGCAGTACTTC; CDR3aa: CASSTGVAASYEQYF
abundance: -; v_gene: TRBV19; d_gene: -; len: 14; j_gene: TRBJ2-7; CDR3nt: TGTGCCAGTAGTTCCCGGGACACAGCCTACGAGCAGTACTTC; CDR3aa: CASSSRDTAYEQYF
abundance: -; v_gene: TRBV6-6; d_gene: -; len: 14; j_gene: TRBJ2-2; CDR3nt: TGTGCCAGCAGTGCCCGGGGTTTCGCCGGGGAGCTGTTTTTT; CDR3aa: CASSARGFAGELFF
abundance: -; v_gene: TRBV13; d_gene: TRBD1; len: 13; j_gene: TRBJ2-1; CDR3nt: TGTGCCAGCAGCCCGACAGGGTACAATGAGCAGTTCTTC; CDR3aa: CASSPTGYNEQFF
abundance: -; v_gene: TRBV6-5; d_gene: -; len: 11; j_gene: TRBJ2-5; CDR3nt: TGTGCCAGCCAGTTGCAAGAGACCCAGTACTTC; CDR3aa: CASQLQETQYF
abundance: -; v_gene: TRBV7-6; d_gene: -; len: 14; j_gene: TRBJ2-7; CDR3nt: TGTGCCAGCAGCTTACGACTGGGCTCCTACGAGCAGTACTTC; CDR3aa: CASSLRLGSYEQYF
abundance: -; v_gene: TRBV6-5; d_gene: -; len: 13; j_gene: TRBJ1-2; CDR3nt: TGTGCCAGCAGCCCAACAGGGCTCTATGGCTACACCTTC; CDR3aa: CASSPTGLYGYTF
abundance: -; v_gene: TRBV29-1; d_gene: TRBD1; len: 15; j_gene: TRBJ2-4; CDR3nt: TGCAGCGTCGGGACAGGGACGCTAGCCAAAAACATTCAGTACTTC; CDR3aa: CSVGTGTLAKNIQYF
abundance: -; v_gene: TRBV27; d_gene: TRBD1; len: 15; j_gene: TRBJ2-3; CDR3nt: TGTGCCAGCAGTCCGGGGACAGGGTTGAGAGATACGCAGTATTTT; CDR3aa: CASSPGTGLRDTQYF
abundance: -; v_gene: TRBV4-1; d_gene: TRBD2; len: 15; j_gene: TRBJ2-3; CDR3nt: TGCGCCAGCAGCCTACTAGCGTCGGGCACAGATACGCAGTATTTT; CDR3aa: CASSLLASGTDTQYF
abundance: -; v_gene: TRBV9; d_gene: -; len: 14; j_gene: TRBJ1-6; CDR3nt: TGTGCCAGCAGCTTGGTGGGGGAGAATTCACCCCTCCACTTT; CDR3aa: CASSLVGENSPLHF
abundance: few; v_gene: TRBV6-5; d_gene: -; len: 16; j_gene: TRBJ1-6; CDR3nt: TGTGCCAGCAGTTTCCCAAGGGGGGGCGAAAATTCACCCCTCCACTTT; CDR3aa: CASSFPRGGENSPLHF